Each of the 25 T cell receptor beta chains below was sequenced from the same sample in a study of shared clonotypes between healthy human individuals. CD45RO-negative, CCR7-positively selected cells formed the naive CD8 fraction, excluding terminally differentiated effector memory CD45RA+ cells. Only in-frame clones appear in the TCRdb table, and some are missing; sequencing was by immunoSEQ multiplex PCR. The top ten clones hold under 0.3% of a sample with 800,000 or so clones, 96% of them seen once. Sequencing was carried out using naive CD8+ T cells sorted from blood. The receptors come from a man aged 30 to 39 in good health.

V gene TRBV27 combines with J gene TRBJ2-7, with 7 bases lining up with TRBD1. CDR1 is MNHEY, CDR2 SMNVEV, per germline (reference sequence). The trim removed 8 bases at V and 3 bases at J, leaving 16 bases unmatched. The CDR3 is 16 amino acids. Here the CDR3 DNA reads TGTGCCAGCGGAACGCGACAGGGCCGTGTTGACTACGAGCAGTACTTC. It yields the protein CASGTRQGRVDYEQYF.

The genes are TRBV7-9 and TRBJ2-7; D is unclear. The CDR3 consists of 14 residues. The ends were cut back, 6 bases at V and 4 bases at J, with 16 bases in the middle. CDR1 and CDR2 from the germline V gene are SEHNR and FQNEAQ (reference sequence). The CDR3 DNA reads as TGTGCCAGCAGTCCCAGTTCTACGGGTTACGAGCAGTACTTC. Amino acid sequence: CASSPSSTGYEQYF.

In its sample, this clone was seen once. This chain connects TRBV27 to TRBJ2-3; possibly TRBD1 or TRBD2 for D (5 bases each). Germline V gene sequence: CDR1 MNHEY, CDR2 SMNVEV (reference sequence). The length of the CDR3 is 16 residues. V was pared by 3 bases and J by 0 bases, with 13 bases between. The CDR3 loop is CASSLGDGTSTDTQYF. The CDR3 nucleotides read TGTGCCAGCAGTTTGGGGGACGGCACAAGCACAGATACGCAGTATTTT.

J is TRBJ2-7 and V is TRBV19; D is undetermined. The CDR3 is 13 residues long. Trimming took 5 bases from V and 5 from J, leaving 13 bases between them. CDR1 and CDR2 from the germline V gene are LNHDA and SQIVND (reference sequence). This chain's CDR3 is CASSAIAGDEQYF. Here the CDR3 DNA reads TGTGCCAGTAGTGCCATCGCCGGCGACGAGCAGTACTTC.

The genes are TRBV5-1 and TRBJ2-7; TRBD1 agrees at 7 bases. From germline, CDR1 is SGHRS and CDR2 YFSETQ. The CDR3 is made up of 13 amino acids. V was pared by 4 bases and J by 3 bases, with 4 bases of the junction left unmatched. Here the CDR3 reads CASSQDRYYEQYF. The CDR3 DNA is TGCGCCAGCAGCCAGGACAGGTACTACGAGCAGTACTTC.

For this clone: This same CDR3 is encoded by further DNA sequences in the sample. The V and J genes are TRBV15 and TRBJ1-5, with 9 bases aligning to TRBD1. Trimming removed 5 bases from V and 4 bases from J; junction bases left unmatched: 3. This CDR3 comprises 14 residues. Germline assignment: CDR1 LNHNV and CDR2 YYDKDF (reference sequence). The CDR3 DNA reads as TGTGCCACCAGCGGTGGACAGGGGAATCAGCCCCAGCATTTT. It encodes CATSGGQGNQPQHF.

The rearrangement joins TRBV7-9 to TRBJ2-5; the D gene is possibly TRBD1 (6 bases). V was shortened by 3 bases and J by 1 base, with 12 bases between the two germline ends. The CDR3 consists of 15 residues. Germline V gene sequence: CDR1 SEHNR, CDR2 FQNEAQ (reference sequence). CDR3 loop: CASSFRTEPQETQYF. Written as DNA, the CDR3 is TGTGCCAGCAGCTTTAGGACAGAGCCCCAAGAGACCCAGTACTTC.

The CDR3 spells CASNAGYYNEQFF. CDR3 DNA sequence: TGTGCCAGCAACGCAGGGTACTACAATGAGCAGTTCTTC. The chain has TRBV6-1 and TRBJ2-1, with D perhaps TRBD1 (5 bases). The germline V gene has CDR1 MNHNS and CDR2 SASEGT. CDR3 length: 13 amino acids. Trimming stripped 7 bases from V and 3 bases from J, with 10 bases between.

The J gene is TRBJ2-7, the V gene TRBV11-2; D possibly corresponds to TRBD1 (5 bases). Germline lookup yields CDR1 SGHAT and CDR2 FQNNGV. V lost 11 bases and J lost 6, with 23 bases in between. There are 14 residues in the CDR3. CDR3 amino acids: CASGANGPLTEQYF. CDR3 DNA: TGTGCCTCTGGGGCGAACGGACCCCTCACCGAGCAGTACTTC. The full variable domain, its missing parts supplied by reference TRBV11-2 and TRBJ2-7, is EAGVAQSPRYKIIEKRQSVAFWCNPISGHATLYWYQQILGQGPKLLIQFQNNGVVDDSQLPKDRFSAERLKGVDSTLKIQPAKLEDSAVYLCASGANGPLTEQYFGPGTRLTVT.

The V and J genes are TRBV28 and TRBJ2-5, with 8 positions matching TRBD1. This CDR3 region has 16 residues. J lost 4 bases, V lost 3 bases, and 10 bases had no gene match. Germline CDR1 is MDHEN and CDR2 is SYDVKM. CDR3 DNA sequence: TGTGCCAGCAGTTTTCCCCGGACAGGGAGGCGAGAGACCCAGTACTTC. Its protein product is CASSFPRTGRRETQYF. The complete variable domain, with remaining parts taken from reference TRBV28 and TRBJ2-5, reads DVKVTQSSRYLVKRTGEKVFLECVQDMDHENMFWYRQDPGLGLRLIYFSYDVKMKEKGDIPEGYSVSREKKERFSLILESASTNQTSMYLCASSFPRTGRRETQYFGPGTRLLVL.

V is TRBV30 and J is TRBJ2-3; a possible D gene is TRBD2 (5 bases). The V gene lost 3 bases and the J gene lost 6 bases, with 10 bases spanning the gap. This CDR3 has 12 residues. CDR1 and CDR2 (germline): GTSNPN, SVGIG (reference sequence). CDR3 region: CAWRFPGDTQYF. CDR3 DNA: TGTGCCTGGAGGTTTCCGGGGGATACGCAGTATTTT.

This clone has just one count. The same CDR3 is also encoded by other DNA sequences in this sample. V is TRBV7-9 and J is TRBJ2-7; D unresolved. V was clipped by 0 bases and J by 0 bases, with 6 bases between them. The CDR3 is made up of 14 amino acids. Germline assignment: CDR1 SEHNR and CDR2 FQNEAQ (reference sequence). CDR3: CASSLAGPSYEQYF. CDR3 DNA sequence: TGTGCCAGCAGCTTAGCAGGGCCCTCCTACGAGCAGTACTTC.

The rearrangement uses TRBV4-1 and TRBJ2-5; D is possibly TRBD1 or TRBD2 (6 bases each). V was cut by 0 bases and J by 5 bases, with 19 bases left in between. From germline, CDR1 is MGHRA and CDR2 YSYEKL. This CDR3 spans 17 amino acids. The CDR3 DNA reads as TGCGCCAGCAGCCAAGAAACCTCGGGGGCCCGATGGGAGACCCAGTACTTC. Residues: CASSQETSGARWETQYF.

DNA of the CDR3: TGTGCCAGCAGCTTATTTGCGGGAGAGGTCAATGAGCAGTTCTTC. Protein sequence: CASSLFAGEVNEQFF. This chain joins TRBV7-6 and TRBJ2-1; TRBD2 matches 7 bases. The length of the CDR3 is 15 residues. The ends lost 2 bases at V and 6 bases at J; junction bases unmatched: 7. The germline V gene encodes CDR1 SGHVS and CDR2 FNYEAQ.

The V call is TRBV23-1, the J call TRBJ1-4, with no clear D. TRBV23-1 is an open reading frame whose function is uncertain. The CDR3 totals 14 residues. V lost 3 bases and J lost 8, with 13 bases in between. The CDR3 DNA sequence: TGCGCCAGCAGTCAGGGTCCTGATCGGGAAAAACTGTTTTTT. Its translation is CASSQGPDREKLFF.

The chain carries TRBV7-9 and TRBJ2-1; no firm D call. Per the germline V gene, CDR1 is SEHNR and CDR2 is FQNEAQ (reference sequence). There are 17 residues in the CDR3. The ends were cut back, 5 bases at V and 7 bases at J, with 24 bases in the middle. CDR3 bases: TGTGCCAGCAGCATCGTTCGGACCCTCGGATTGGGAAATGAGCAGTTCTTC. Amino acid sequence: CASSIVRTLGLGNEQFF.

This sequence joins TRBV6-1 and TRBJ2-7; maybe TRBD2 (6 bases). Trimming shortened V by 4 bases and J by 3 bases, and 10 bases separated the two germline ends. CDR3 length: 13 amino acids. Looked up from germline, CDR1 is MNHNS and CDR2 is SASEGT. CDR3 sequence (DNA): TGTGCCAGCAGTGGCACTAGCAACTACGAGCAGTACTTC. The encoded protein is CASSGTSNYEQYF.

The CDR3 DNA reads as TGTGCCAGCAGCCCCGGGGTAGCGGGATCCTACGAGCAGTACTTC. Translation gives CASSPGVAGSYEQYF. The J gene is TRBJ2-7, the V gene TRBV7-9, with 8 nucleotides matching TRBD2. This CDR3 has 15 residues. J was trimmed by 1 base and V by 5 bases; bases with no gene match: 7. CDR1 is SEHNR, CDR2 FQNEAQ, per germline (reference sequence).

Points on this clone: Additional DNA sequences in this sample encode the identical CDR3. This sequence joins TRBV28 and TRBJ2-7, with no clear D. This CDR3 has 11 amino acids. CDR1 and CDR2 from the germline V gene are MDHEN and SYDVKM. Trimming removed 4 bases at V and 2 bases at J, with 3 bases between. CDR3 nucleotide sequence: TGTGCCAGCAGTTCGGCCTACGAGCAGTACTTC. The encoded protein is CASSSAYEQYF.

This CDR3 reads CASSLTGQVLFF. The CDR3 DNA is TGTGCCAGCAGCCTAACTGGACAGGTATTATTCTTT. The rearrangement uses TRBV16 and TRBJ1-1, with TRBD1 matching over 7 bases. The CDR3 runs to 12 residues. The germline gives CDR1 KGHSY, CDR2 FQNENV. With V trimmed by 4 bases and J by 14 bases, 10 bases remained unmatched.

The V call is TRBV4-1, the J call TRBJ2-1; D is uncertain. Between the trimmed V and J ends, which lost 1 base and 5 bases, there was a span of 6 bases. This CDR3 comprises 13 residues. Germline CDR1 reads MGHRA; CDR2 reads YSYEKL. The CDR3 region is CASSQGLHNEQFF. The CDR3 DNA is TGCGCCAGCAGCCAAGGCCTCCACAATGAGCAGTTCTTC.

This chain connects TRBV7-2 to TRBJ2-2; D is unclear. CDR1 is SGHTA, CDR2 FQGNSA, per germline. This CDR3 comprises 18 residues. Trimming pared 4 bases from V and 6 bases from J, leaving 24 bases between. Written as DNA, the CDR3 is TGTGCCAGCAGCTCCCGAACCAATAAGGGTCTCCTAGCCGGGGAGCTGTTTTTT. Translating it yields CASSSRTNKGLLAGELFF.

This sequence joins TRBV7-9 and TRBJ2-7; 8 bases fit TRBD1. The CDR3 contains 14 residues. CDR1 and CDR2 from the germline V gene are SEHNR and FQNEAQ (reference sequence). Unmatched junction bases numbered 3, after V lost 4 bases and J lost 1 base. The CDR3 loop is CASSSTGESYEQYF. CDR3 nucleotide sequence: TGTGCCAGCAGCTCGACAGGGGAATCCTACGAGCAGTACTTC.

The chain carries TRBV28 and TRBJ2-7; TRBD1 aligns across 11 bases. In germline, CDR1 is MDHEN, CDR2 SYDVKM. V lost 7 bases, J lost 3 bases, and 8 bases stayed unmatched. CDR3 length: 15 amino acids. Written as DNA, the CDR3 is TGTGCCAGCATTACCGGGACAGGGGGAGTCTACGAGCAGTACTTC. It specifies CASITGTGGVYEQYF.

The chain employs TRBV6-5 and TRBJ1-1; tentatively, D is TRBD1 (5 bases). CDR1 and CDR2 (germline): MNHEY, SVGAGI. This CDR3 has 14 residues. V was trimmed by 6 bases and J by 4 bases, leaving 15 bases between them. CDR3 protein: CASSPSGGPTEAFF. The CDR3 DNA reads TGTGCCAGCAGCCCCTCGGGGGGACCCACTGAAGCTTTCTTT.